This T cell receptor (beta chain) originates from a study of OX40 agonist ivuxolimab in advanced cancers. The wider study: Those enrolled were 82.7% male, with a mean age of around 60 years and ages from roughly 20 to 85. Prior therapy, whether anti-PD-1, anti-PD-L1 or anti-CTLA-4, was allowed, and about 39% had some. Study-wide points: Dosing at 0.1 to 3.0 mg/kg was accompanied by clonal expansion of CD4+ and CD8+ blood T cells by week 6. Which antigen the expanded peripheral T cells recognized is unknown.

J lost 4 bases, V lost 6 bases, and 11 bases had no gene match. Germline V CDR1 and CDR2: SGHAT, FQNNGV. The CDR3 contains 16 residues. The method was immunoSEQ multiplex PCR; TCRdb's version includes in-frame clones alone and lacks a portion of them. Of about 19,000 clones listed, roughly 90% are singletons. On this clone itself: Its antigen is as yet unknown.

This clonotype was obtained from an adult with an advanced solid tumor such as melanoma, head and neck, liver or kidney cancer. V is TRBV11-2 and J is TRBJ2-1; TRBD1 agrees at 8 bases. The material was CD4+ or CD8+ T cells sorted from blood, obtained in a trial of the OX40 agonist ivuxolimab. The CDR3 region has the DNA TGTGCCAGCAGTCCACCCAGGACAGGGTTATACAATGAGCAGTTCTTC. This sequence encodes CASSPPRTGLYNEQFF.